These 25 T cell receptor beta chains originate from one sample sequenced in a study of T-cell memory formation after mild COVID-19. TCRdb reprocessed the 5' RACE reads with MiXCR, giving one entry per CDR3 protein. Of about 280,000 distinct CDR3 sequences in the sample, approximately 7.6% were seen once. Sample: PBMCs or a T cell subset sorted from them (not recorded which). Receptor source: a young man who had mild COVID-19 (a few samples of this study predate the infection). Cell type and time point are not known.

V usage is TRBV5-1 and J usage is TRBJ1-6; weak D call: TRBD1 (5 bases). V lost 3 bases and J 3 bases, leaving 19 bases between the germline ends. The germline gives CDR1 SGHRS, CDR2 YFSETQ. This CDR3 comprises 18 residues. CDR3 loop: CASSSAGTVSYYNSPLHF. In nucleotides, the CDR3 is TGCGCCAGCAGCTCAGCGGGGACGGTGAGCTACTATAATTCACCCCTCCACTTT.

This clonotype was observed a handful of times. The V call is TRBV18, the J call TRBJ2-7; no clear D. From germline, CDR1 is KGHSH and CDR2 LQKENI. This CDR3 contains 12 residues. Trimming removed 2 bases at V and 2 bases at J, with 4 bases between. The CDR3 DNA reads TGTGCCAGCTCACCAGAGACCTACGAGCAGTACTTC. Protein product: CASSPETYEQYF.

The J gene is TRBJ1-5, the V gene TRBV12-5, with 12 bases matching TRBD1. V trimming: 5 bases; J trimming: 6 bases; junction bases outside the gene matches: 8. The CDR3 is 16 amino acids. CDR1 and CDR2 (germline): LGHNT, FRNRAP. The CDR3 loop reads CASGPHGTGGSQPQHF. DNA for the CDR3: TGTGCTAGTGGTCCCCACGGGACAGGGGGCTCTCAGCCCCAGCATTTT.

This clonotype occurred many times. The chain couples TRBV5-1 to TRBJ2-1, with 7 bases matching TRBD1. J gave up 7 bases and V 4 bases, and 8 bases lay outside the gene matches. Per germline, CDR1 SGHRS and CDR2 YFSETQ. The CDR3 sequence is 14 residues long. The DNA for the CDR3 is TGCGCCAGCAGCCCACAGGGGAGTGGGAATGAGCAGTTCTTC. Translation gives CASSPQGSGNEQFF.

At least ten counts were recorded for this clonotype. The rearrangement links TRBV7-2 to TRBJ1-5; D remains unclear. The length of the CDR3 is 15 residues. Trimming removed 1 base from V and 7 bases from J, with 14 bases in between. Germline loops: CDR1 SGHTA, CDR2 FQGNSA. DNA of the CDR3: TGTGCCAGCAGCTTAGGGACCCTCGGCGGGCAGCCCCAGCATTTT. Translating it yields CASSLGTLGGQPQHF.

The rearrangement joins TRBV7-2 to TRBJ1-2, with D possibly being TRBD1 (5 bases). Trimming shortened V by 1 base and J by 8 bases, and 8 bases separated the two germline ends. CDR1 SGHTA and CDR2 FQGNSA come from the germline V gene. This CDR3 contains 12 residues. In nucleotides, the CDR3 is TGTGCCAGCAGCTTAGGTGGGGGAGGCTACACCTTC. Translating gives CASSLGGGGYTF.

This clonotype turned up a few times. This chain uses TRBV7-2 with TRBJ2-1; D perhaps matches TRBD1 (6 bases). CDR3 length equals 14 residues. V gave up 1 base and J gave up 5 bases, with 9 bases separating them. CDR1 is SGHTA and CDR2 is FQGNSA in the germline V gene. The CDR3 DNA reads as TGTGCCAGCAGCTTAGGGGCAGGGGACAATGAGCAGTTCTTC. Translation: CASSLGAGDNEQFF.

This clonotype came up a few times. The CDR3 region has the DNA TGTGCCAGCAGGTCTACAGGGGCGAACACTGAAGCTTTCTTT. It encodes CASRSTGANTEAFF. This sequence joins TRBV6-5 and TRBJ1-1; 7 bases align to TRBD1. Trimming at V came to 6 bases and at J to 1 base, leaving 5 bases not matched to a gene. The germline gives CDR1 MNHEY, CDR2 SVGAGI. CDR3 length equals 14 residues.

The chain uses TRBV18 and TRBJ2-4; no reliable D call. V was shortened by 2 bases and J by 0 bases, with 5 bases between the two germline ends. CDR3 length equals 14 residues. The germline V gene has CDR1 KGHSH and CDR2 LQKENI. The CDR3 spells CASSPSRAKNIQYF. For the CDR3, the DNA is TGTGCCAGCTCACCATCTCGAGCCAAAAACATTCAGTACTTC.

This clonotype has a count of ten or more. V and J are TRBV5-1 and TRBJ2-7, with no clear D. Germline V gives CDR1 SGHRS, CDR2 YFSETQ. Trimming cost V 0 bases and J 2 bases, with 9 bases left between them. CDR3 size: 14 residues. CDR3 coding DNA: TGCGCCAGCAGCTTGGCTGGCGGAACCTACGAGCAGTACTTC. Translating gives CASSLAGGTYEQYF.

This clonotype has a handful of counts. The genes are TRBV24-1 and TRBJ1-5; maybe TRBD1 (5 bases). The germline V gene encodes CDR1 KGHDR and CDR2 SFDVKD. CDR3 length: 15 residues. The V end was cut by 5 bases, the J end by 2 bases, with 12 bases between. The CDR3 coding sequence is TGTGCCACCAGTGCCGGAACAGGAGGCAATCAGCCCCAGCATTTT. Translated: CATSAGTGGNQPQHF.

This clonotype was seen a few times. The chain couples TRBV4-3 to TRBJ2-5; D is unresolved. The CDR3 runs 15 residues. Per the germline V gene, CDR1 is LGHNA and CDR2 is YSLEER. Deletions cut 0 bases from V and 5 bases from J, with 13 bases between. The CDR3 region is CASSQDRQIGETQYF. Here the CDR3 DNA reads TGCGCCAGCAGCCAAGATAGGCAGATTGGGGAGACCCAGTACTTC.

This clonotype was seen repeatedly, ten times or more. The genes are TRBV7-8 and TRBJ1-6; TRBD1 might be the D (5 bases). This CDR3 spans 14 amino acids. With 4 bases removed from V and 7 bases from J, the gap between germline ends came to 11 bases. Germline V gene sequence: CDR1 SGHVS, CDR2 FQNEAQ. As DNA, the CDR3 is TGTGCCAGCAGCTCGCAGGGTGGGAATTCACCCCTCCACTTT. Its translation is CASSSQGGNSPLHF. The entire variable domain, with the rest obtained from reference TRBV7-8 and TRBJ1-6, is as follows: GAGVSQSPRYKVAKRGQDVALRCDPISGHVSLFWYQQALGQGPEFLTYFQNEAQLDKSGLPSDRFFAERPEGSVSTLKIQRTQQEDSAVYLCASSSQGGNSPLHFGNGTRLTVT.

This clonotype showed up many times. This chain connects TRBV9 to TRBJ2-4; D may be TRBD2 (5 bases). The CDR3 runs to 15 residues. The germline V gene encodes CDR1 SGDLS and CDR2 YYNGEE. Trimming removed 4 bases at V and 6 bases at J, with 17 bases between. The CDR3 DNA reads as TGTGCCAGCAGCCCGACGCCTGGCGGGTCAAACATTCAGTACTTC. Translated, it gives CASSPTPGGSNIQYF.

This clonotype was counted ten times or more. This sequence joins TRBV5-1 and TRBJ1-1; D not certain. The CDR3 is made up of 14 amino acids. CDR1 and CDR2 from the germline V gene are SGHRS and YFSETQ. V lost 2 bases to trimming and J lost 0 bases, with 8 bases between them. The CDR3 DNA sequence: TGCGCCAGCAGCTTTGGTCCCATGAACACTGAAGCTTTCTTT. Residues: CASSFGPMNTEAFF.

This clonotype has ten or more counts. The V call is TRBV5-1, the J call TRBJ1-1; no reliable D call. V was clipped by 0 bases and J by 5 bases, with 17 bases between them. The length of the CDR3 is 16 residues. Germline-derived CDR1 and CDR2 are SGHRS and YFSETQ. Here the CDR3 reads CASSLAPTDLGTEAFF. CDR3 nucleotide sequence: TGCGCCAGCAGCTTGGCCCCCACCGACCTGGGAACTGAAGCTTTCTTT.

The chain is built from TRBV20-1 and TRBJ2-5; D not resolved. Germline lookup yields CDR1 DFQATT and CDR2 SNEGSKA (reference sequence). V was pared by 5 bases and J by 7 bases, with 14 bases between. The CDR3 consists of 12 residues. Here the CDR3 reads CSAPGPRWTQYF. The CDR3 DNA reads TGCAGTGCTCCTGGACCCCGGTGGACCCAGTACTTC.

This clonotype was picked up a small number of times. The chain joins TRBV4-2 to TRBJ1-4; D may be TRBD1 (6 bases). Germline V gene lookup returns CDR1 LGHNA and CDR2 YNFKEQ. The V gene lost 1 base and the J gene lost 5 bases, with 14 bases spanning the gap. This CDR3 has 16 amino acids. CDR3 sequence (DNA): TGTGCCAGCAGCCAAGGAGTGGAAAGGGGGAATGAAAAACTGTTTTTT. Amino acids: CASSQGVERGNEKLFF.

The chain recombines TRBV7-9 with TRBJ2-1; 7 positions match TRBD2. With V trimmed by 5 bases and J by 1 base, 14 bases remained unmatched. This CDR3 has 18 amino acids. In germline, CDR1 is SEHNR, CDR2 FQNEAQ (reference sequence). CDR3 residues: CASSAPGGGLRSYNEQFF. The DNA of the CDR3 is TGTGCCAGCAGCGCACCCGGCGGGGGACTGAGGTCCTACAATGAGCAGTTCTTC.

The chain employs TRBV5-4 and TRBJ2-1; 9 bases are a match to TRBD2. The CDR3 length is 15 residues. V lost 0 bases and J lost 5; bases outside the gene matches: 3. The germline gives CDR1 SGHNT, CDR2 YYREEE (reference sequence). The CDR3: CASSLEASGDNEQFF. In DNA, the CDR3 is TGTGCCAGCAGCTTGGAGGCTAGCGGGGACAATGAGCAGTTCTTC.

The CDR3 region has the DNA TGTGCCAGCAACCTGCTAGCGGAGTTCACAGATACGCAGTATTTT. Protein product: CASNLLAEFTDTQYF. The chain combines TRBV12-3 or TRBV12-4 with TRBJ2-3; 7 nucleotides agree with TRBD2. This CDR3 spans 15 amino acids. The ends lost 7 bases at V and 2 bases at J; junction bases unmatched: 9.

This chain connects TRBV7-2 to TRBJ2-1; no clear D. Deletions cut 0 bases from V and 3 bases from J, with 6 bases between. Per germline, CDR1 SGHTA and CDR2 FQGNSA. The CDR3 spans 14 residues. The CDR3 sequence is CASSLALSYNEQFF. CDR3 DNA sequence: TGTGCCAGCAGCTTAGCTCTGAGCTACAATGAGCAGTTCTTC.

This clonotype has only a few counts. This chain links TRBV19 with TRBJ2-7; TRBD1 matches at 9 bases. V lost 6 bases to trimming and J lost 4 bases; unmatched junction nucleotides: 4. Germline assignment: CDR1 LNHDA and CDR2 SQIVND (reference sequence). The CDR3 length is 13 residues. The chain's CDR3 is CASRRGQGYEQYF. The CDR3 DNA sequence: TGTGCCAGTAGGCGGGGACAGGGTTACGAGCAGTACTTC.

This clonotype appeared a few times. This chain connects TRBV5-1 to TRBJ1-3, with 9 bases matching TRBD1. V dropped 2 bases and J dropped 4; count of bases not matched to a gene: 13. The CDR3 has 18 amino acids. Germline CDR1 reads SGHRS; CDR2 reads YFSETQ. The CDR3 nucleotides read TGCGCCAGCAGCTTCGGGACAGGGTGGGACATCCCCGGAAACACCATATATTTT. This gives the protein CASSFGTGWDIPGNTIYF.

The CDR3 DNA sequence: TGTGCCAGCAGTCGTAGGGCAGGTTCGGACGAGCAGTACTTC. Translated: CASSRRAGSDEQYF. The chain carries TRBV7-8 and TRBJ2-7; D is undetermined. Germline V gene data show CDR1 as SGHVS and CDR2 as FQNEAQ. The ends were cut back, 6 bases at V and 5 bases at J, with 17 bases in the middle. The CDR3 totals 14 residues.